Included here is one T cell receptor (beta chain) sequence, with context. This entry belongs to a study of cytomegalovirus exposure and HLA in healthy donors. The primer mix had 60 Vbeta and 13 Jbeta primers. Generated by immunoSEQ multiplex PCR, the TCRdb table keeps only in-frame clones and is missing some. This table holds tens of thousands of clones, more than 65% found once. Sequenced sample: PBMCs. This receptor was identified in a girl aged 2 to 9 in good health and CMV-seropositive.

The CDR3 is CASKAGGPGEQYF. CDR3 DNA sequence: TGTGCCAGTAAGGCGGGAGGGCCAGGCGAGCAGTACTTC. This chain joins TRBV19 and TRBJ2-7; TRBD2 agrees at 9 bases. CDR1 is LNHDA and CDR2 is SQIVND in the germline V gene (reference sequence). CDR3 length: 13 residues. With 7 bases clipped from V and 6 bases from J, the junction kept 7 bases outside the gene matches.